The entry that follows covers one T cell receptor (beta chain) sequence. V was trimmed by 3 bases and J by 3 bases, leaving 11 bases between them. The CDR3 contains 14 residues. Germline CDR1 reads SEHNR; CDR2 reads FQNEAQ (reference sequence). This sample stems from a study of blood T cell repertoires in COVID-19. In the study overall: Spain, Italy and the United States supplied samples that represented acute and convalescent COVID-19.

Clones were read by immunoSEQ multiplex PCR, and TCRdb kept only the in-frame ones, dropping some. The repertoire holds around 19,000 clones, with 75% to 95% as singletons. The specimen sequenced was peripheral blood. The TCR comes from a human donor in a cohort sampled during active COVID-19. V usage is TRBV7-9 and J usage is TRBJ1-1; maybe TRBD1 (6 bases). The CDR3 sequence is CASSFWDIDTEAFF. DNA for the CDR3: TGTGCCAGCAGCTTTTGGGACATAGACACTGAAGCTTTCTTT.